The sample holds a few counts of the clone carrying this T cell receptor (beta chain). The CDR3 totals 15 residues. V dropped 7 bases and J dropped 0 bases, with 16 bases sitting between them. Germline assignment: CDR1 SQVTM and CDR2 ANQGSEA. The data were taken from a study of early T cells in non-severe SARS-CoV-2 infection. Each CDR3 protein is one row after TCRdb ran MiXCR on the 5' RACE reads. The table has 80,000 to 95,000 distinct CDR3 sequences, 11% to 15% seen once. The receptor's source is an adult who was a healthcare worker with PCR-confirmed SARS-CoV-2 infection or an uninfected control (not recorded which). The material sequenced was whole blood. This chain links TRBV29-1 with TRBJ1-3; D perhaps matches TRBD1 (5 bases). The DNA for the CDR3 is TGCAGCGCGGTACACCACAGGAGCTCTGGAAACACCATATATTTT. Its translation is CSAVHHRSSGNTIYF.